One sample yielded the 14 T cell receptor beta chains listed below, sequenced in a study of identical twins. Using its own MiXCR run on the 5' RACE reads, TCRdb lists one record per CDR3 protein. The sample consists of 200,000 to 250,000 distinct CDR3 sequences, 6% to 9% of them appearing once. The same sample was also used in a study of yellow fever vaccine responses in identical twins.

Sequences were obtained from memory (CD45RO+) T cells sorted from blood. The receptors derive from a woman under 30 in good health.

V is TRBV21-1 and J is TRBJ2-5; TRBD1 is taken as the D call from the table, unchecked against the DNA. TRBV21-1 constitutes a pseudogene. The CDR3 is 18 residues long. CDR3 loop: CASLSREPGLGPRETQYF. DNA of the CDR3: TGTGCCAGCCTGTCTCGGGAACCTGGACTAGGGCCGCGGGAGACCCAGTACTTC.

Turning to this clonotype: The junction shows a germline mismatch at one end, possibly a read error. The chain joins TRBV29-1 to TRBJ2-7; 7 bases match TRBD1. This CDR3 comprises 11 residues. Looked up from germline, CDR1 is SQVTM and CDR2 is ANQGSEA. CDR3 region: CSVVGGYEQCF. Written as DNA, the CDR3 is TGCAGCGTTGTAGGGGGCTACGAGCAGTGCTTC.

This clonotype was found a few times. V and J are TRBV7-8 and TRBJ2-4; D tentatively fits TRBD1 or TRBD2 (6 bases each). The CDR3 consists of 17 residues. The V end lost 0 bases, the J end lost 0 bases, and 12 bases lay between the germline ends. CDR1 and CDR2 from the germline V gene are SGHVS and FQNEAQ. CDR3 sequence (DNA): TGTGCCAGCAGCTTAGCGGGGGGCTCGCTAGCCAAAAACATTCAGTACTTC. Translation: CASSLAGGSLAKNIQYF.

The V gene is TRBV7-2, the J gene TRBJ2-7, with 10 bases lining up with TRBD2. Germline trimming cut 4 bases from V and 6 bases from J; bases unmatched to any gene: 12. The CDR3 is 16 residues long. Germline loops: CDR1 SGHTA, CDR2 FQGNSA. This CDR3 is CASSSPRSLAGVEQYF. The CDR3 DNA sequence: TGTGCCAGCAGCTCCCCCCGGTCTCTAGCGGGAGTCGAGCAGTACTTC.

This clonotype has a count of ten or more. The rearrangement joins TRBV7-2 to TRBJ2-1, with 11 bases that match TRBD2. This CDR3 has 14 residues. After removal of 5 bases from V and 9 bases from J, the junction contained 6 bases not matched to a gene. In germline, CDR1 is SGHTA, CDR2 FQGNSA. CDR3 protein: CASSATSGSVEQFF. CDR3 nucleotides: TGTGCCAGCAGCGCCACTAGCGGGAGTGTTGAGCAGTTCTTC.

The rearrangement links TRBV20-1 to TRBJ2-3; 8 nucleotides match TRBD2. This CDR3 is built from 17 residues. In germline, CDR1 is DFQATT, CDR2 SNEGSKA (reference sequence). After removal of 2 bases from V and 3 bases from J, the junction contained 13 bases not matched to a gene. The CDR3: CSARTNPSGRATDTQYF. CDR3 sequence (DNA): TGCAGTGCTAGAACCAACCCTAGCGGGCGCGCAACAGATACGCAGTATTTT.

The V gene is TRBV20-1, the J gene TRBJ1-1, with D tentatively TRBD1 (5 bases). The CDR3 runs 12 residues. V shed 6 bases and J shed 4 bases, with 12 bases lying between them. Germline-derived CDR1 and CDR2 are DFQATT and SNEGSKA (reference sequence). CDR3 DNA sequence: TGCAGTGCCCTCGGGACGAGCACTGAAGCTTTCTTT. Its translation: CSALGTSTEAFF.

CDR3: CASSYSRGGTQSYEQYF. In DNA, the CDR3 is TGTGCCAGCAGTTACTCCCGCGGAGGGACCCAGTCCTACGAGCAGTACTTC. The genes are TRBV6-2 or TRBV6-3 and TRBJ2-7; maybe TRBD2 (6 bases). Germline CDR1 MNHEY, CDR2 SVGEGT. V shed 0 bases and J shed 1 base, with 16 bases lying between them. This CDR3 has 17 amino acids.

A few counts support this clonotype. The genes are TRBV6-4 and TRBJ2-3; tentatively, D is TRBD1 (6 bases). There are 14 residues in the CDR3. In germline, CDR1 is MRHNA, CDR2 SNTAGT. Trimming stripped 0 bases from V and 4 bases from J, with 8 bases between. CDR3 coding DNA: TGTGCCAGCAGTGACTCGTCAGGGGCAGATACGCAGTATTTT. Translation: CASSDSSGADTQYF.

The chain has TRBV6-1 and TRBJ1-6; TRBD1 matches at 11 bases. The germline V gene has CDR1 MNHNS and CDR2 SASEGT. CDR3 length equals 17 residues. The ends lost 5 bases at V and 6 bases at J; junction bases unmatched: 9. The CDR3 protein is CASSPQVGQGANSPLHF. The CDR3 region has the DNA TGTGCCAGCAGTCCCCAGGTCGGACAGGGGGCTAATTCACCCCTCCACTTT.

This clonotype occurred a few times. The rearrangement links TRBV28 to TRBJ2-2; the match to TRBD2 covers 10 bases. V gave up 8 bases and J gave up 6 bases; unmatched junction bases: 3. This CDR3 region has 13 residues. The V gene's germline CDR1 is MDHEN and CDR2 SYDVKM. The DNA of the CDR3 is TGTGCCAGCGTTAGCGGGGGGCCCGGGGAGCTGTTTTTT. This encodes CASVSGGPGELFF.

This clonotype was counted a few times. The chain employs TRBV30 and TRBJ1-1; tentatively, D is TRBD1 (5 bases). In germline, CDR1 is GTSNPN, CDR2 SVGIG (reference sequence). The CDR3 extends over 14 amino acids. V lost 3 bases, J lost 4 bases, and 15 bases lay in between. Here the CDR3 reads CAWRHQGISTEAFF. For the CDR3, the DNA is TGTGCCTGGAGGCATCAGGGAATTTCCACTGAAGCTTTCTTT. Based on the CDR3 plus reference TRBV30 and TRBJ1-1, the full variable domain is SQTIHQWPATLVQPVGSPLSLECTVEGTSNPNLYWYRQAAGRGLQLLFYSVGIGQISSEVPQNLSASRPQDRQFILSSKKLLLSDSGFYLCAWRHQGISTEAFFGQGTRLTVV.

This chain joins TRBV7-9 and TRBJ1-4, with TRBD1 matching over 7 bases. The CDR3 has 14 residues. Germline loops: CDR1 SEHNR, CDR2 FQNEAQ (reference sequence). With V trimmed by 5 bases and J by 5 bases, 5 bases remained unmatched. The CDR3 nucleotides read TGTGCCAGCAGCCTGGGCAGGGGGAATGAAAAACTGTTTTTT. It translates to CASSLGRGNEKLFF.

The chain has TRBV30 and TRBJ1-5; no clear D gene. The CDR3 loop spans 13 amino acids. Trimming took off 0 bases at V and 1 base at J, with 4 bases between the two ends. Germline values: CDR1 GTSNPN, CDR2 SVGIG (reference sequence). Written as DNA, the CDR3 is TGTGCCTGGAGTGTTAACAGCAATCAGCCCCAGCATTTT. Protein: CAWSVNSNQPQHF.